This T cell receptor (beta chain) stems from a study of blood T cell repertoires in COVID-19. About the study: The United States, Italy and Spain supplied acute and convalescent COVID-19 samples.

Trimming left V 2 bases short and J 4 bases short, with 15 bases between. The CDR3 totals 15 residues. The germline CDR1 and CDR2 sequences are MNHEY and SVGAGI. Participants were aged about 18 to 89 years from approximately 23 US areas. Cohort placement rested on clinical history that participants reported themselves. The data were produced by immunoSEQ multiplex PCR, yet TCRdb's version contains in-frame clones alone and is incomplete. The sample shows about 400,000 clones, 87% of them seen only once. Sequenced input: PBMCs or T cells enriched from blood (not recorded which). This receptor was taken from a woman aged 45-65 years who had recovered from COVID-19. The rearrangement links TRBV6-5 to TRBJ2-7; D is perhaps TRBD2 (7 bases). The CDR3 region has the DNA TGTGCCAGCAGTTACGAGGGGGGGCGCGGGTACGAGCAGTACTTC. It yields the protein CASSYEGGRGYEQYF.